These T cell receptor beta chains were read from a single sample in a study of blood T cell repertoires in COVID-19. Assay used: immunoSEQ multiplex PCR; TCRdb lists only in-frame clones, some missing. In the table there are some 190,000 clones, roughly 83% of which are singletons. The sequencing input was PBMCs or T cells enriched from blood (not recorded which). Receptors were obtained from a man aged 40-49 years with acute COVID-19. Both conserved end residues are part of each CDR3. D genes are given only for firm matches. Clone size is given for some rows only: seen once, a few or many times, or a class if the clone is expanded.

j_call	clone_size	d_call	v_call	cdr3_nt	cdr3_aa
TRBJ2-7	NA	TRBD2	TRBV7-9	TGTGCCAGCAGCTTTACTAGCGAAACCTACGAGCAGTACTTC	CASSFTSETYEQYF
TRBJ2-6	NA	NA	TRBV29-1	TGCAGCGTTGCCTCACCGGGGTCTGGGGCCAACGTCCTGACTTTC	CSVASPGSGANVLTF
TRBJ1-6	NA	NA	TRBV5-8	TGTGCCAGCAGCATGGACAGCTATCGTTCACCCCTCCACTTT	CASSMDSYRSPLHF
TRBJ2-7	NA	TRBD2	TRBV3-1/TRBV3-2	TGTGCCAGCAGCCACCTTTCCGGGACTAGCGGCTACGAGCAGTACTTC	CASSHLSGTSGYEQYF
TRBJ2-1	NA	NA	TRBV7-2	TGTGCCAGCAGCTTCTCGGTCCCCCCCAATGAGCAGTTCTTC	CASSFSVPPNEQFF
TRBJ1-4	NA	NA	TRBV5-6	TGTGCCAGCAGCTTGATGACAGGCCAGGTTGAAAAACTGTTTTTT	CASSLMTGQVEKLFF
TRBJ1-1	NA	NA	TRBV5-1	TGCGCCAGCAGCCCCCTCGGGATGAACACTGAAGCTTTCTTT	CASSPLGMNTEAFF
TRBJ1-1	NA	TRBD1	TRBV11-1	TGTGCCAGCAGCTTAAAAGGGACAGGGGGCTCTGAAGCTTTCTTT	CASSLKGTGGSEAFF
TRBJ1-5	NA	NA	TRBV19	TGTGCCAGTAGCCCGTCAGGCAGCCTCGGTCAGCCCCAGCATTTT	CASSPSGSLGQPQHF
TRBJ2-3	NA	NA	TRBV15	TGTGCCACCGCAAAGACTACAACCCGCACAGATACGCAGTATTTT	CATAKTTTRTDTQYF
TRBJ1-5	NA	NA	TRBV28	TGTGCCAGCACACTCGGGGGAGATAGCAATCAGCCCCAGCATTTT	CASTLGGDSNQPQHF
TRBJ2-1	once	TRBD2	TRBV29-1	TGCAGCGTGCGACTAGCGGGAGAGTACAATGAGCAGTTCTTC	CSVRLAGEYNEQFF
TRBJ1-2	once	NA	TRBV9	TGTGCCAGCAGCTCGAGAGGTGGCTACACCTTC	CASSSRGGYTF
TRBJ2-5	few	TRBD1	TRBV27	TGTGCCAGCGGACAGGGCGTCCAAGAGACCCAGTACTTC	CASGQGVQETQYF
TRBJ1-1	NA	TRBD1	TRBV6-1	TGTGCCAGCAGTGCACGACAGGGGAGGGTCCTGAACACTGAAGCTTTCTTT	CASSARQGRVLNTEAFF
TRBJ2-1	NA	TRBD2	TRBV4-1	TGCGCCAGCAGCCAAGGTGACGGGAGGAGGGCCTACAATGAGCAGTTCTTC	CASSQGDGRRAYNEQFF
TRBJ2-7	NA	NA	TRBV25-1	TGTGCCAGCAGTCCCCACAGCTCCTACGAGCAGTACTTC	CASSPHSSYEQYF
TRBJ1-2	NA	TRBD1	TRBV19	TGTGCCAGTAGTACCCGGGACAGGTTGAACTATGGCTACACCTTC	CASSTRDRLNYGYTF
TRBJ2-7	NA	NA	TRBV28	TGTGCCAGCAGTTTGGACCGAACTGCGGGGGAGCAGTACTTC	CASSLDRTAGEQYF
TRBJ2-5	NA	TRBD1	TRBV24-1	TGTGCCACCAGTGAGGCAAATTGGGACAGGGGGTACCAGTACTTC	CATSEANWDRGYQYF
TRBJ1-2	NA	NA	TRBV11-2	TGTGCCAGCAGCCCTAGGCGCGGGGTTCCAATTGAAGGCTACACCTTC	CASSPRRGVPIEGYTF
TRBJ2-7	NA	NA	TRBV11-2	TGTGCCAGCAGCTTAGGAGGGTGGAAGCAGTACTTC	CASSLGGWKQYF
TRBJ1-2	NA	TRBD1	TRBV3-1/TRBV3-2	TGTGCCAGCAGCCAAGATATGGGACAGCTCTATGGCTACACCTTC	CASSQDMGQLYGYTF
TRBJ2-6	NA	NA	TRBV3-1/TRBV3-2	TGTGCCAGCAGCCCACAGGCTGGGGCCAACGTCCTGACTTTC	CASSPQAGANVLTF
TRBJ1-2	NA	NA	TRBV20-1	TGCAGTGGTTGGGGCGGGAATGGCTACACCTTC	CSGWGGNGYTF
TRBJ2-1	NA	NA	TRBV7-9	TGTGCCACCCCGGGCGGGGCCCCCTTTACCTACAATGAGCAGTTCTTC	CATPGGAPFTYNEQFF
TRBJ2-5	NA	TRBD1	TRBV3-1/TRBV3-2	TGTGCCAGCAGCCAAGGGACAGGGGAATACTTC	CASSQGTGEYF
TRBJ2-7	NA	TRBD2	TRBV5-1	TGCGCCAGCAGCTTGGGAGGACTAGCGGGAGACGAGCAGTACTTC	CASSLGGLAGDEQYF
TRBJ2-3	NA	NA	TRBV5-4	TGTGCCAGCAGCTTGGCCGGAGGTTTCGCAGATACGCAGTATTTT	CASSLAGGFADTQYF
TRBJ1-6	NA	NA	TRBV5-1	TGCGCCAGCAGCCTGGAACCAGATTCACCCCTCCACTTT	CASSLEPDSPLHF
TRBJ2-7	NA	TRBD2	TRBV11-1	TGTGCCAGCAGCTTAGGATATCCAGCGGGGGACTACGAGCAGTACTTC	CASSLGYPAGDYEQYF
TRBJ1-5	NA	TRBD1	TRBV19	TGTGCCAGTAGTGGAACAGGGGGCAATCAGCCCCAGCATTTT	CASSGTGGNQPQHF
TRBJ2-7	NA	NA	TRBV3-1/TRBV3-2	TGTGCCAGCAGCCAGGTAACATACGAGCAGTACTTC	CASSQVTYEQYF
TRBJ2-1	NA	NA	TRBV18	NA	CASSVGILISVNEQFF
TRBJ2-2	NA	NA	TRBV19	TGTGCCAGTAGTCCCCTTTGGAGAGTGTCGCCAGACGGGGAGCTGTTTTTT	CASSPLWRVSPDGELFF
TRBJ2-7	NA	TRBD2	TRBV9	TGTGCCAGCAGCGTAGGCCCTAGCGGGGACTACGAGCAGTACTTC	CASSVGPSGDYEQYF
TRBJ2-2	NA	TRBD1	TRBV25-1	TGTGCCAGCAGTGAAGGTGGCGGGACAGGGGATTATACCGGGGAGCTGTTTTTT	CASSEGGGTGDYTGELFF
TRBJ2-5	NA	TRBD2	TRBV29-1	TGCAGCGTTGATTTGATAGCGGGACAAGAGACCCAGTACTTC	CSVDLIAGQETQYF
TRBJ1-2	few	NA	TRBV7-8	TGTGCCAGCAGCCCGAGGGCCTATGGCTACACCTTC	CASSPRAYGYTF
TRBJ2-2	NA	TRBD2	TRBV7-9	TGTGCCAGCAGCTTAAGCGGGACCGTAAACACCGGGGAGCTGTTTTTT	CASSLSGTVNTGELFF
TRBJ1-1	NA	TRBD1	TRBV28	TGTGCCAGCAGTTCCTCAGGGGGCGCCGCGTCAGCCACTGAAGCTTTCTTT	CASSSSGGAASATEAFF
TRBJ2-1	few	TRBD2	TRBV30	TGTGCCTCCAGCGGGAGATCCTACAATGAGCAGTTCTTC	CASSGRSYNEQFF
TRBJ1-6	NA	NA	TRBV9	TGTGCCAGCAGCGTAGCGCAGGGGAATTCACCCCTCCACTTT	CASSVAQGNSPLHF
TRBJ1-5	NA	NA	TRBV4-3	TGCGCCAGCAGCCAATACATCGATAGCAATCAGCCCCAGCATTTT	CASSQYIDSNQPQHF
TRBJ1-1	NA	TRBD1	TRBV29-1	TGCAGCGTGGGACAGGGGGGGCCTGAAGCTTTCTTT	CSVGQGGPEAFF
TRBJ2-7	once	NA	TRBV14	TGTGCCAGCAGCCAATACAGGAAAACCTACGAGCAGTACTTC	CASSQYRKTYEQYF
TRBJ1-6	NA	NA	TRBV21-1	TGTGCCAGCAGCACTCAGGGTTCCTATAATTCACCCCTCCACTTT	CASSTQGSYNSPLHF
TRBJ1-2	NA	TRBD1	TRBV10-2	TGCGCCAGCAGTGAATCTCCAGGGGGAGTTGGATTGGCCTCGTATGGCTACACCTTC	CASSESPGGVGLASYGYTF
TRBJ2-7	NA	TRBD1	TRBV7-8	TGTGCCAGCACCCAGGGACAGGGGCCCTACGAGCAGTACTTC	CASTQGQGPYEQYF
TRBJ1-5	NA	NA	TRBV6-5	TGTGCCAGCAGGAAAATAGGGGATCAGCCCCAGCATTTT	CASRKIGDQPQHF
TRBJ1-2	NA	NA	TRBV30	TGTGCCTGGAGTGTAAGACTTAACTATGGCTACACCTTC	CAWSVRLNYGYTF
TRBJ2-5	NA	NA	TRBV7-3	TGTGCCAGCAGCCTGCTAGGACAGAGGCAAGAGTCCCAGTACTTC	CASSLLGQRQESQYF
TRBJ2-7	once	TRBD2	TRBV11-2	TGTGCCAGCAGCTTGAGCGGGGGGGCGTACGAGCAGTACTTC	CASSLSGGAYEQYF
TRBJ2-1	NA	TRBD2	TRBV11-2	TGTGCCAGCAGCTTAGTTCCCCTAGCGGTGGGCAATGAGCAGTTCTTC	CASSLVPLAVGNEQFF
TRBJ2-1	NA	NA	TRBV2	TGTGCCAGCAGTGAAGGGTGGGAGCGATACAATGAGCAGTTCTTC	CASSEGWERYNEQFF
TRBJ1-2	NA	NA	TRBV6-5	TGTGCCAGCAGTTTGGGGGACTTCGCCCTGGGGGGCTACACCTTC	CASSLGDFALGGYTF
TRBJ2-5	NA	TRBD1	TRBV7-3	TGTGCCAGCAGCTTAGGCGGACAGGGGAAAGGTCAGCAAGAGACCCAGTACTTC	CASSLGGQGKGQQETQYF
TRBJ1-6	NA	NA	TRBV9	TGTGCCAGCAGTTCTGATTCAGCCCTCCACTTT	CASSSDSALHF
TRBJ2-7	NA	TRBD1	TRBV7-2	TGTGCCAGCAGCTGGGGACAGGGATACTACGAGCAGTACTTC	CASSWGQGYYEQYF
TRBJ1-3	NA	TRBD1	TRBV28	TGTGCCAGCAGTTTGATTGAACAGGGGGCATGGAACACCATATATTTT	CASSLIEQGAWNTIYF